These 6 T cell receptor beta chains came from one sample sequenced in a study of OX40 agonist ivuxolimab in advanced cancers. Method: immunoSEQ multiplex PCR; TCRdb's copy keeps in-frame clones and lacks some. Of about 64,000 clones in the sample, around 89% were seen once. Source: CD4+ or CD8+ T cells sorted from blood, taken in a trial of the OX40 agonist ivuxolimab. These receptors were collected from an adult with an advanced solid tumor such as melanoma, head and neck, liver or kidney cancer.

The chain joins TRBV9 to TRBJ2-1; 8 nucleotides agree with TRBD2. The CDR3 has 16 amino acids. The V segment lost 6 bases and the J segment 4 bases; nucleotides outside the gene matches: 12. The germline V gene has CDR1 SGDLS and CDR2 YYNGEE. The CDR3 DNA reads TGTGCCAGCACGCTGGGCTCGGGAGGGTATTACAATGAGCAGTTCTTC. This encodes CASTLGSGGYYNEQFF.

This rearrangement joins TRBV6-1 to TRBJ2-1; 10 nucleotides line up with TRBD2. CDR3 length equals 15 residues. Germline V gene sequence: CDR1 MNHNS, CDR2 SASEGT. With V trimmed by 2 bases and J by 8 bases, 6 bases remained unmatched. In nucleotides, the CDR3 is TGTGCCAGCAGTGAACGCAGCGGGAGGGTACATGAGCAGTTCTTC. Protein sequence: CASSERSGRVHEQFF.

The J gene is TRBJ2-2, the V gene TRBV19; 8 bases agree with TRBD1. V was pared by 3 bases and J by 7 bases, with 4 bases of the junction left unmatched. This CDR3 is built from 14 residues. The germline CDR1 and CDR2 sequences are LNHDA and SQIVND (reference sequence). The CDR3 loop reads CASSIPDRVGELFF. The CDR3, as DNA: TGTGCCAGTAGTATTCCGGACAGGGTCGGGGAGCTGTTTTTT.

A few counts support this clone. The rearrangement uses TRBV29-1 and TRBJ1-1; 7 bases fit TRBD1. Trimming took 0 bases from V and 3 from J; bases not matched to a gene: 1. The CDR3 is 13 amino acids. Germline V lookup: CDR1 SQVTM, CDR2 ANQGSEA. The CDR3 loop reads CSVEETGHTEAFF. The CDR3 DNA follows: TGCAGCGTTGAAGAGACAGGGCACACTGAAGCTTTCTTT.

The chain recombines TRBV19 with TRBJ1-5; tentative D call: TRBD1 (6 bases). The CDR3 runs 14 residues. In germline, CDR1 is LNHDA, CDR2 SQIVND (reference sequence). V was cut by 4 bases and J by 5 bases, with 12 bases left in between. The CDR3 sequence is CASSTDWGHQPQHF. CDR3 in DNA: TGTGCCAGTAGTACAGATTGGGGGCATCAGCCCCAGCATTTT.

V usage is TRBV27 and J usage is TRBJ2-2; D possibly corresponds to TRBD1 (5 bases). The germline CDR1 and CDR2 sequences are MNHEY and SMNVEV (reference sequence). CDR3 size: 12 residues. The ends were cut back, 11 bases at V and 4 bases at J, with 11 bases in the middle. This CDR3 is CAAQGATGELFF. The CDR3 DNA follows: TGTGCCGCTCAAGGGGCCACCGGGGAGCTGTTTTTT.